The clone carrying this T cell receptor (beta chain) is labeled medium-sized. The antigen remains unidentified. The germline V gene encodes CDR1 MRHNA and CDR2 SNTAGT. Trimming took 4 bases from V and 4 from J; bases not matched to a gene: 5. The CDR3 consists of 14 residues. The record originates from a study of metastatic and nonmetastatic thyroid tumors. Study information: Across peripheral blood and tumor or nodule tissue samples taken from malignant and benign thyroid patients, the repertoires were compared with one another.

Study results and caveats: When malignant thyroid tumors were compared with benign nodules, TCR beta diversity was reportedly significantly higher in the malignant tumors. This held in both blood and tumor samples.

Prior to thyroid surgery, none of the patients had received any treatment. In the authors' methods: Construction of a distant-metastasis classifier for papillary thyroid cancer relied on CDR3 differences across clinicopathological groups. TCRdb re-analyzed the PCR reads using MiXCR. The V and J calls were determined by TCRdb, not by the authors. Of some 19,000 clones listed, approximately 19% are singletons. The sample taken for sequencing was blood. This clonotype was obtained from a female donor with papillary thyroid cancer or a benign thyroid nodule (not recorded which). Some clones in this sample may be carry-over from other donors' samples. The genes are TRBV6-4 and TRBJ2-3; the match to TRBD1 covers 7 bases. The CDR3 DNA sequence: TGTGCCAGCAGTGCACAGGGGACCGCAGATACGCAGTATTTT. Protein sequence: CASSAQGTADTQYF.